Below are 15 T cell receptor beta chains sequenced from a single sample in a study of blood T cell repertoires in COVID-19. The protocol was immunoSEQ multiplex PCR, while the TCRdb copy is restricted to in-frame clones and leaves out a portion. The repertoire has 150,000 to 200,000 clones, around 82% of them found once; the top ten carry roughly 6%. The sample taken for sequencing was PBMCs or T cells enriched from blood (not recorded which). The origin of the receptors is a man aged 35-49 years who had recovered from COVID-19.

The chain uses TRBV2 and TRBJ2-7; D is ambiguous. The V and J ends lost 7 bases and 7 bases respectively, with 11 bases between them. Per germline, CDR1 SNHLY and CDR2 FYNNEI. CDR3 length: 11 amino acids. DNA of the CDR3: TGTGCCAGCACCGAGGCTCGTGAGCAGTACTTC. Translation gives CASTEAREQYF.

This clone was seen only once. The V and J genes are TRBV7-9 and TRBJ2-3; 7 positions match TRBD2. The ends lost 5 bases at V and 2 bases at J; junction bases unmatched: 7. CDR3 size: 15 residues. The germline V gene encodes CDR1 SEHNR and CDR2 FQNEAQ (reference sequence). CDR3 DNA: TGTGCCAGCAGCCCCAGCGGGGACGCCACAGATACGCAGTATTTT. Its protein is CASSPSGDATDTQYF.

In its sample, this clone was seen once. The gene calls are TRBV5-6 and TRBJ2-5; TRBD2 aligns across 13 bases. Germline V gene data show CDR1 as SGHDT and CDR2 as YYEEEE. The V gene end was trimmed by 0 bases and the J gene end by 6 bases; junction bases not matched to a gene: 2. The CDR3 is 15 residues long. The CDR3 loop is CASSLGLAGGQTQYF. The CDR3 DNA follows: TGTGCCAGCAGCTTGGGACTAGCGGGGGGTCAGACCCAGTACTTC.

The chain carries TRBV9 and TRBJ2-5; the D gene is possibly TRBD2 (6 bases). Germline V gene sequence: CDR1 SGDLS, CDR2 YYNGEE. The V and J ends lost 2 bases and 5 bases respectively, with 13 bases between them. The CDR3 is 14 amino acids. Here the CDR3 reads CASSVTSGRETQYF. The DNA for the CDR3 is TGTGCCAGCAGCGTTACATCAGGGAGGGAGACCCAGTACTTC.

The genes are TRBV30 and TRBJ1-5; maybe TRBD1 (5 bases). Germline V gives CDR1 GTSNPN, CDR2 SVGIG (reference sequence). The CDR3 has 16 amino acids. Trimming shortened V by 3 bases and J by 4 bases, and 19 bases separated the two germline ends. As DNA, the CDR3 is TGTGCCTGGAGCTTGGCCCTAATCCCAGGGAATCAGCCCCAGCATTTT. Translation gives CAWSLALIPGNQPQHF.

The chain joins TRBV5-1 to TRBJ2-2; TRBD2 matches 7 bases. The ends lost 3 bases at V and 7 bases at J; junction bases unmatched: 3. Germline values: CDR1 SGHRS, CDR2 YFSETQ. The CDR3 extends over 13 amino acids. CDR3: CASSWGLIGELFF. CDR3 nucleotides: TGCGCCAGCAGCTGGGGACTAATCGGGGAGCTGTTTTTT.

J is TRBJ1-1 and V is TRBV30; no reliable D call. The CDR3 length is 11 residues. V shed 3 bases and J shed 3 bases, with 5 bases lying between them. Germline V gene lookup returns CDR1 GTSNPN and CDR2 SVGIG (reference sequence). In DNA, the CDR3 is TGTGCCTGGAGCTTTGACACTGAAGCTTTCTTT. Amino acid sequence: CAWSFDTEAFF.

The chain employs TRBV4-1 and TRBJ2-3; 7 positions match TRBD1. The CDR3 is 15 amino acids. The V gene's germline CDR1 is MGHRA and CDR2 YSYEKL. J was trimmed by 3 bases and V by 3 bases; bases with no gene match: 6. The CDR3 nucleotides read TGCGCCAGCAGCCAGACGATGGGACAGACAGATACGCAGTATTTT. Its translation is CASSQTMGQTDTQYF.

The CDR3 here is CASSPPTGTNYGYTF. DNA for the CDR3: TGTGCCAGCAGCCCCCCGACCGGGACTAACTATGGCTACACCTTC. V usage is TRBV5-4 and J usage is TRBJ1-2; D is uncertain. The germline V and J ends were trimmed by 4 bases and 0 bases, with 13 bases remaining between them. This CDR3 contains 15 residues. Per the germline V gene, CDR1 is SGHNT and CDR2 is YYREEE (reference sequence).

As to this clone: In the same sample, other DNA sequences code for this CDR3. V is TRBV5-1 and J is TRBJ2-4; 10 positions agree with TRBD2. Germline V gene sequence: CDR1 SGHRS, CDR2 YFSETQ. V gave up 4 bases and J gave up 1 base; unmatched junction bases: 2. There are 15 residues in the CDR3. This CDR3 is CASSPLAGAKNIQYF. CDR3 sequence (DNA): TGCGCCAGCAGCCCACTAGCGGGGGCCAAAAACATTCAGTACTTC.

The chain employs TRBV2 and TRBJ2-3; D perhaps matches TRBD1 (6 bases). There are 16 residues in the CDR3. Trimming took 7 bases from V and 0 from J, leaving 17 bases between them. Germline loops: CDR1 SNHLY, CDR2 FYNNEI. The CDR3 sequence: CASIQDRPTSTDTQYF. The CDR3 DNA is TGTGCCAGCATCCAAGACAGGCCGACCAGCACAGATACGCAGTATTTT.

A note on this clone: Its ends do not fully match the called genes, so a read error is possible. The chain is built from TRBV7-9 and TRBJ2-1; weak D call: TRBD1 (6 bases). The CDR3 totals 15 residues. CDR1 SEHNR and CDR2 FQNEAQ come from the germline V gene (reference sequence). CDR3 bases: TGTGCCAGCACCTTAGTAACGGACAGCCACAATGAGCAGTTCTTC. Translated: CASTLVTDSHNEQFF.

The genes are TRBV10-3 and TRBJ1-1; 10 positions match TRBD1. CDR1 and CDR2 from the germline V gene are ENHRY and SYGVKD. Trimming cost V 2 bases and J 3 bases; bases outside gene matches: 3. The CDR3 runs 15 residues. The CDR3 DNA reads as TGTGCCATCAGTGAGCCCGGACAGGGGGACACTGAAGCTTTCTTT. Amino acids: CAISEPGQGDTEAFF.

This clone came up a few times. V usage is TRBV2 and J usage is TRBJ2-2; D not resolved. Between the trimmed V and J ends, which lost 7 bases and 4 bases, there was a span of 13 bases. The germline CDR1 and CDR2 sequences are SNHLY and FYNNEI. CDR3 length: 14 amino acids. Here the CDR3 reads CASTSQAVTGELFF. In nucleotides, the CDR3 is TGTGCCAGCACTTCCCAGGCAGTCACCGGGGAGCTGTTTTTT.

The rearrangement uses TRBV3-1 (or the pseudogene TRBV3-2) and TRBJ2-1; possibly TRBD2 for D (6 bases). This CDR3 is 16 amino acids long. V lost 1 base and J lost 0, with 10 bases in between. CDR1 LGHDT and CDR2 YNNKEL come from the germline V gene (reference sequence). In nucleotides, the CDR3 is TGTGCCAGCAGCCAAGGTCAGCGGGTCTCCTACAATGAGCAGTTCTTC. It specifies CASSQGQRVSYNEQFF.